Listed below are T cell receptor beta chains from one sample, sequenced in a study of shared clonotypes between healthy human individuals. Profiled with immunoSEQ multiplex PCR; TCRdb holds only in-frame clones, not every one. Seen here are 2 million to 3 million clones, around nine tenths observed once, and the top ten hold roughly 0.14%. The sequenced material came from naive CD4+ T cells sorted from blood. These receptors all come from a man between 18 and 29 years old in good health. CDR3s include the opening cysteine and the closing phenylalanine or tryptophan. Fields, in order: D gene, clone size, J gene, V gene, CDR3 DNA, CDR3 protein. D genes are given only for firm matches. Clone size appears in some rows only: once, few, many, or a class for an expanded clone.

D: .
size: .
J: TRBJ1-1
V: TRBV4-2
DNA: TGTGCCAGCAGCCAAGGGGCATTCACTTCGAACACTGAAGCTTTCTTT
CDR3: CASSQGAFTSNTEAFF

D: .
size: .
J: TRBJ2-1
V: TRBV6-5
DNA: TGTGCCAGCAGTACTCCGGGAGCCTCCTACAATGAGCAGTTCTTC
CDR3: CASSTPGASYNEQFF

D: TRBD2
size: .
J: TRBJ2-4
V: TRBV5-1
DNA: TGCGCCAGCAGCTTGGAGGGACTAGAACCCAAAAACATTCAGTACTTC
CDR3: CASSLEGLEPKNIQYF

D: .
size: .
J: TRBJ2-2
V: TRBV5-4
DNA: TGTGCCAGCAGCTTGTCCTACACCGGGGAGCTGTTTTTT
CDR3: CASSLSYTGELFF

D: TRBD1
size: .
J: TRBJ1-5
V: TRBV19
DNA: TGTGCCAGTAGCCCGGGACAGGGGCGGCAGCCCCAGCATTTT
CDR3: CASSPGQGRQPQHF

D: .
size: few
J: TRBJ1-1
V: TRBV30
DNA: TGTGCCTGGGGCCTACAGCTGAACACTGAAGCTTTCTTT
CDR3: CAWGLQLNTEAFF

D: TRBD1
size: .
J: TRBJ1-2
V: TRBV4-3
DNA: TGCGCCAGCAGCCAAGACCGGGACAGGGGTGGTTACTATGGCTACACCTTC
CDR3: CASSQDRDRGGYYGYTF

D: .
size: .
J: TRBJ1-6
V: TRBV18
DNA: TGTGCCAGCTCACCCCGGGGGAGCTCCTATAATTCACCCCTCCACTTT
CDR3: CASSPRGSSYNSPLHF

D: TRBD2
size: .
J: TRBJ2-2
V: TRBV9
DNA: TGTGCCAGCAGCGTAGGCCTAGCGGGGGGCCGAAAGAACACCGGGGAGCTGTTTTTT
CDR3: CASSVGLAGGRKNTGELFF

D: .
size: .
J: TRBJ1-2
V: TRBV12-1
DNA: TGTGCCAGCAGCAGAGCCTCTGGTATCACCTTC
CDR3: CASSRASGITF

D: TRBD1
size: .
J: TRBJ2-7
V: TRBV7-2
DNA: TGTGCCAGCAGCGAGGGGGCGGGTAAGTTCTACGAGCAGTACTTC
CDR3: CASSEGAGKFYEQYF

D: .
size: .
J: TRBJ1-2
V: TRBV5-4
DNA: TGTGCCAGCAGCTTGACTAGCACCGCATATGGCTACACCTTC
CDR3: CASSLTSTAYGYTF

D: TRBD1
size: .
J: TRBJ2-4
V: TRBV5-4
DNA: TGTGCCAGCAGCGAGGGACAGGGCAAAAACATTCAGTACTTC
CDR3: CASSEGQGKNIQYF

D: .
size: .
J: TRBJ2-7
V: TRBV28
DNA: TGTGCCAGCAGTCCGGGGACATACGAGCAGTACTTC
CDR3: CASSPGTYEQYF

D: .
size: .
J: TRBJ1-1
V: TRBV7-2
DNA: TGTGCCAGCGGCCGTTTCGAGGTTGGATCCACTGAAGCTTTCTTT
CDR3: CASGRFEVGSTEAFF

D: TRBD2
size: .
J: TRBJ2-7
V: TRBV5-1
DNA: TGCGCCAGCAGCGTCAGGACTAGCGGTTCCTACGAGCAGTACTTC
CDR3: CASSVRTSGSYEQYF

D: .
size: .
J: TRBJ1-4
V: TRBV2
DNA: TGTGCCAGCAGTGTTGAAGGGGGAGGGATGAAACTGTTTTTT
CDR3: CASSVEGGGMKLFF

D: .
size: .
J: TRBJ2-1
V: TRBV5-1
DNA: TGCGCCAGCAGCTTGGGTGGGGGCGGTGAGGCCGAGCAGTTCTTC
CDR3: CASSLGGGGEAEQFF

D: TRBD2
size: .
J: TRBJ2-7
V: TRBV30
DNA: TGTGCCTGGGACAGCGGGACTAGCGGGAGGAACGAGCAGTACTTC
CDR3: CAWDSGTSGRNEQYF

D: .
size: .
J: TRBJ2-7
V: TRBV2
DNA: TGTGCCAGCAGGAGAGAATCCTACGAGCAGTACTTC
CDR3: CASRRESYEQYF

D: .
size: .
J: TRBJ2-3
V: TRBV19
DNA: TGTGCCAGTAGGGGAATAGGCGGGGAGACAGATACGCAGTATTTT
CDR3: CASRGIGGETDTQYF

D: .
size: once
J: TRBJ2-5
V: TRBV10-1
DNA: TGCGCCTTGCGGGACCGAAAAGAGACCCAGTACTTC
CDR3: CALRDRKETQYF

D: .
size: .
J: TRBJ2-5
V: TRBV2
DNA: TGTGCCAGCAGACGGGGGAAAGAGACCCAGTACTTC
CDR3: CASRRGKETQYF

D: .
size: .
J: TRBJ1-5
V: TRBV11-2
DNA: TGTGCCAGCAGCTTACTTTCCGATCAGCCCCAGCATTTT
CDR3: CASSLLSDQPQHF

D: .
size: .
J: TRBJ1-5
V: TRBV30
DNA: TGTGCCTGGAGTCCTTCCGGGACAATTTATCAGCCCCAGCATTTT
CDR3: CAWSPSGTIYQPQHF

D: .
size: .
J: TRBJ1-2
V: TRBV7-8
DNA: TGTGCCAGCAGCCCTAGAGCATCACCAGGGTTCTATGGCTACACCTTC
CDR3: CASSPRASPGFYGYTF

D: .
size: .
J: TRBJ2-7
V: TRBV30
DNA: TGTGCCTGGAGTGTACTCGGGGGATCCTACGAGCAGTACTTC
CDR3: CAWSVLGGSYEQYF

D: .
size: .
J: TRBJ1-5
V: TRBV30
DNA: TGTGCCTGGAGTCCTCCCGGCAGGGACGTTAATCAGCCCCAGCATTTT
CDR3: CAWSPPGRDVNQPQHF

D: .
size: once
J: TRBJ1-1
V: TRBV5-1
DNA: TGCGCCAGCAGCTTGACAGGGTTTGGGACTGAAGCTTTCTTT
CDR3: CASSLTGFGTEAFF

D: .
size: .
J: TRBJ2-7
V: TRBV6-1
DNA: TGTGCCATCAGTGAGTCGGGGTCGGTCTCCTACGAGCAGTACTTC
CDR3: CAISESGSVSYEQYF

D: .
size: .
J: TRBJ1-2
V: TRBV27
DNA: TGTGCCAGCAGGGGGGGGGCCAACTATGGCTACACCTTC
CDR3: CASRGGANYGYTF

D: .
size: .
J: TRBJ1-2
V: TRBV20-1
DNA: TGCAGTGCTAGTGCAGTGGGGGGCTACACCTTC
CDR3: CSASAVGGYTF

D: TRBD1
size: .
J: TRBJ1-1
V: TRBV18
DNA: TGTGCCAGCTCACCTTGGGACAGTTCAAGGGGGAACACTGAAGCTTTCTTT
CDR3: CASSPWDSSRGNTEAFF

D: TRBD1
size: .
J: TRBJ1-3
V: TRBV7-9
DNA: TGTGCCAGCCCAACCGGAAGGACAGGGGAGTGGAAGTGGGAAAACACCATATATTTT
CDR3: CASPTGRTGEWKWENTIYF

D: .
size: .
J: TRBJ1-3
V: TRBV7-9
DNA: TGTGCCAGCAGCTTCGGGGTTAGCCCTGGAAACACCATATATTTT
CDR3: CASSFGVSPGNTIYF

D: .
size: .
J: TRBJ2-5
V: TRBV7-8
DNA: TGTGCCAGCAGCTCAAGGACTCAGGGGGAGACCCAGTACTTC
CDR3: CASSSRTQGETQYF

D: .
size: once
J: TRBJ2-3
V: TRBV5-4
DNA: TGTGCCAGCAGCTTTCGAGAGAAGACTCGGGGCACAGATACGCAGTATTTT
CDR3: CASSFREKTRGTDTQYF

D: TRBD1
size: .
J: TRBJ2-7
V: TRBV29-1
DNA: TGCAGCGTCGGACAGGGTACCGAGCAGTACTTC
CDR3: CSVGQGTEQYF

D: TRBD1
size: few
J: TRBJ1-2
V: TRBV27
DNA: TGTGCCAGCAGTTCGGACAGGGCAATATCGGACTACACCTTC
CDR3: CASSSDRAISDYTF

D: TRBD1
size: .
J: TRBJ2-3
V: TRBV18
DNA: TGTGCCAGCTCACGCCGGGAGACAGGGGGTTCAGATACGCAGTATTTT
CDR3: CASSRRETGGSDTQYF

D: TRBD2
size: .
J: TRBJ2-3
V: TRBV13
DNA: TGTGCCAGCAGCACTCGACTAGCGGGAGTCGATACGCAGTATTTT
CDR3: CASSTRLAGVDTQYF

D: TRBD1
size: .
J: TRBJ2-1
V: TRBV25-1
DNA: TGTGCCAGCAGTGATTCCCCCGGGACAGACTCCTACAATGAGCAGTTCTTC
CDR3: CASSDSPGTDSYNEQFF

D: .
size: .
J: TRBJ1-1
V: TRBV28
DNA: TGTGCCAGCAGTTTTGACAGAGACACTGAAGCTTTCTTT
CDR3: CASSFDRDTEAFF

D: .
size: .
J: TRBJ1-6
V: TRBV2
DNA: TGTGCCAGCTTACAGGGTAGCTCCTATAATTCACCCCTCCACTTT
CDR3: CASLQGSSYNSPLHF

D: TRBD2
size: .
J: TRBJ2-5
V: TRBV6-1
DNA: TGTGCCAGCAGATTAGCGGGGGCCCAGACCCAGTACTTC
CDR3: CASRLAGAQTQYF

D: .
size: once
J: TRBJ2-7
V: TRBV28
DNA: TGTGCCAGCAGTTTAGGGGGGATCCCCCTCTACGAGCAGTACTTC
CDR3: CASSLGGIPLYEQYF

D: .
size: .
J: TRBJ1-2
V: TRBV7-2
DNA: TGTGCCAGCAGCCTCGGAGCTAACTATGGCTACACCTTC
CDR3: CASSLGANYGYTF

D: TRBD1
size: .
J: TRBJ1-6
V: TRBV11-2
DNA: TGTGCCAGCAGCTTAGGCCGGGACAGCCGAGAGTCACCCCTCCACTTT
CDR3: CASSLGRDSRESPLHF

D: TRBD1
size: .
J: TRBJ1-1
V: TRBV5-1
DNA: TGCGCCAGCAGCGCGGGGACAGGTACGAACACTGAAGCTTTCTTT
CDR3: CASSAGTGTNTEAFF

D: .
size: .
J: TRBJ2-7
V: TRBV28
DNA: TGTGCCAGCAGCCGGACCTACGAGCAGTACTTC
CDR3: CASSRTYEQYF

D: .
size: once
J: TRBJ2-7
V: TRBV5-1
DNA: TGCGCCAGCAGTGTAGGGGACCGGCTTGCCTACGAGCAGTACTTC
CDR3: CASSVGDRLAYEQYF